This record looks at one TCR beta chain sequence and its context. The CDR3 is 14 amino acids. The germline CDR1 and CDR2 sequences are SQVTM and ANQGSEA. This entry is derived from a study of blood T cell repertoires in COVID-19. Libraries were prepared by immunoSEQ multiplex PCR; TCRdb keeps only in-frame clonotypes and omits some of them. The sample has approximately 260,000 clones; approximately 86% are singletons. The sequenced sample consisted of peripheral blood. V gene TRBV29-1 combines with J gene TRBJ2-6, with a weak D call TRBD2 (6 bases). This TCR was recovered from a man aged 18-30 years with active or convalescent COVID-19. This CDR3 is CPGQGGFGANVLTF. The CDR3 DNA sequence: TGCCCCGGGCAGGGAGGTTTTGGGGCCAACGTCCTGACTTTC.